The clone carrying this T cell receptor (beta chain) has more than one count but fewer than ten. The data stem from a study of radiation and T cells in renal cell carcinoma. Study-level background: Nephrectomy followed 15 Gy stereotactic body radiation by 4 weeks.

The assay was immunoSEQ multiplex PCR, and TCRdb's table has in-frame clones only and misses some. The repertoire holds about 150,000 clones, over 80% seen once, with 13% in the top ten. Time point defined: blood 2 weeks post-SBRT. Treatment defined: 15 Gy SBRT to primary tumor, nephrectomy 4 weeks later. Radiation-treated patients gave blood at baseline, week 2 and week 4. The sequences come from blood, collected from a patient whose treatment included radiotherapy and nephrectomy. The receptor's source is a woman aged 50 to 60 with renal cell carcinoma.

The CDR3 DNA sequence: TGCGCCAGCAGCCAGAACGTGGACAGCAACTATGGCTACACCTTC. Translating gives CASSQNVDSNYGYTF. The rearrangement joins TRBV4-1 to TRBJ1-2; D is possibly TRBD1 (6 bases). With 3 bases removed from V and 2 bases from J, the gap between germline ends came to 13 bases. Germline CDR1 and CDR2: MGHRA and YSYEKL. The length of the CDR3 is 15 residues.